The entry that follows covers one TCR beta chain sequence. The assay was immunoSEQ multiplex PCR, and TCRdb's table has in-frame clones only and misses some. The sample has nearly 50,000 clones, under 85% seen once. The data belong to a study of blood T cell repertoires in COVID-19. The CDR3 sequence is 14 residues long. Germline V gene data show CDR1 as LNHDA and CDR2 as SQIVND (reference sequence). Deletions cut 4 bases from V and 10 bases from J, with 16 bases between. The rearrangement links TRBV19 to TRBJ1-4, with D perhaps TRBD1 (5 bases). The source is a human donor in a cohort sampled during active COVID-19. Input material: peripheral blood. The CDR3 spells CASSTDTGLGKLFF. DNA of the CDR3: TGTGCCAGTAGTACAGACACAGGACTAGGAAAACTGTTTTTT.